What follows describes a single TCR beta chain. This entry belongs to a study of control samples from healthy donors and cancer patients. CDR3 length: 16 residues. CDR1 is SGHRS, CDR2 YFSETQ, per germline. Trimming pared 0 bases from V and 0 bases from J, leaving 7 bases between. Measured with immunoSEQ multiplex PCR; TCRdb has only the in-frame clones, and not every one. The sample lists roughly 80,000 clones; just under 90% were seen once. This receptor was taken from a man aged 50 to 60 in good health. The sample taken for sequencing was blood. The rearrangement links TRBV5-1 to TRBJ2-6, with D possibly matching TRBD1 (5 bases). The CDR3 region is CASSLADSSGANVLTF. In DNA, the CDR3 is TGCGCCAGCAGCTTGGCCGACAGCTCTGGGGCCAACGTCCTGACTTTC. The full variable domain, in which reference TRBV5-1 and TRBJ2-6 provide the parts outside the CDR3, is KAGVTQTPRYLIKTRGQQVTLSCSPISGHRSVSWYQQTPGQGLQFLFEYFSETQRNKGNFPGRFSGRQFSNSRSEMNVSTLELGDSALYLCASSLADSSGANVLTFGAGSRLTVL.